A single sample gave rise to the 25 T cell receptor beta chains below, sequenced in a study of CD8+ T cells in alopecia areata. After isolation, RNA underwent reverse transcription to generate cDNA as the sequencing template. Assay: immunoSEQ multiplex PCR; the TCRdb copy retains only in-frame clones and omits some. The sample carries some 170,000 clones, around 71% recorded once. Sequencing was performed on CD8+ T cells sorted from blood, taken at week 0. Source of these receptors: a human donor with alopecia areata.

The chain employs TRBV30 and TRBJ1-1, with TRBD1 matching over 10 bases. Looked up from germline, CDR1 is GTSNPN and CDR2 is SVGIG (reference sequence). The J segment lost 5 bases and the V segment lost 6 bases, leaving 9 bases of the junction unmatched. The CDR3 consists of 14 residues. This CDR3 is CACAPGQGRTEAFF. The CDR3 DNA reads TGTGCCTGCGCCCCGGGACAGGGGAGGACTGAAGCTTTCTTT.

The rearrangement joins TRBV5-1 to TRBJ1-3; 8 bases fit TRBD1. Germline V gene lookup returns CDR1 SGHRS and CDR2 YFSETQ. The V gene end was trimmed by 0 bases and the J gene end by 3 bases; junction bases not matched to a gene: 5. This CDR3 spans 16 amino acids. The CDR3 DNA reads TGCGCCAGCAGCTTGGAGGGGACAGGATATGGAAACACCATATATTTT. It is translated as CASSLEGTGYGNTIYF.

Turning to this clone: Mismatch with germline at one junction end may stem from a read error. This chain joins TRBV11-1 and TRBJ2-1; unclear D gene. This CDR3 comprises 11 residues. Germline V gene sequence: CDR1 SGHAT, CDR2 FQDESV (reference sequence). DNA for the CDR3: TGTGCCAGCAGCGACCCGAGAAGCAAGCTCTTC. Protein sequence: CASSDPRSKLF.

J is TRBJ2-3 and V is TRBV5-1; TRBD2 matches at 7 bases. The germline gives CDR1 SGHRS, CDR2 YFSETQ. The J segment lost 1 base and the V segment lost 1 base, leaving 6 bases of the junction unmatched. There are 16 residues in the CDR3. The CDR3 region has the DNA TGCGCCAGCAGCTTGAGACTAGCCGCAGGCACAGATACGCAGTATTTT. It is translated as CASSLRLAAGTDTQYF.

This clone was recorded a few times. The chain is built from TRBV13 and TRBJ2-2, with TRBD1 identical over 7 bases. Per the germline V gene, CDR1 is PRHDT and CDR2 is FYEKMQ (reference sequence). Germline trimming cut 8 bases from V and 1 base from J; bases unmatched to any gene: 7. The CDR3 totals 15 residues. CDR3 DNA sequence: TGTGCCAGCGGCATGGGGACAGTGAACACCGGGGAGCTGTTTTTT. Encoded protein: CASGMGTVNTGELFF.

V and J are TRBV29-1 and TRBJ1-1; D is unclear. Trimming removed 5 bases from V and 1 base from J, with 8 bases in between. This CDR3 is 12 amino acids long. CDR1 is SQVTM, CDR2 ANQGSEA, per germline. CDR3 nucleotides: TGCAGCGTTTGGGGAGGGAACACTGAAGCTTTCTTT. Amino acids: CSVWGGNTEAFF.

This clone was observed once. The rearrangement links TRBV30 to TRBJ1-2; 9 nucleotides line up with TRBD1. The CDR3 is made up of 14 amino acids. Germline CDR1 reads GTSNPN; CDR2 reads SVGIG (reference sequence). V lost 1 base to trimming and J lost 6 bases; unmatched junction nucleotides: 6. The CDR3 spells CAWSETGGSDGYTF. The CDR3 DNA reads TGTGCCTGGAGTGAGACAGGGGGGAGTGATGGCTACACCTTC.

The gene calls are TRBV5-1 and TRBJ2-1; 12 bases map to TRBD2. Trimming at V came to 4 bases and at J to 5 bases, leaving 4 bases not matched to a gene. CDR1 is SGHRS and CDR2 is YFSETQ in the germline V gene. This CDR3 contains 15 residues. As DNA, the CDR3 is TGCGCCAGCAGCGCGGGACTAGCGGGCGACAATGAGCAGTTCTTC. Protein: CASSAGLAGDNEQFF.

The chain joins TRBV7-9 to TRBJ2-3; TRBD2 agrees at 11 bases. V shed 8 bases, J shed 3 bases, and the junction held 7 bases outside the gene matches. There are 15 residues in the CDR3. Per the germline V gene, CDR1 is SEHNR and CDR2 is FQNEAQ (reference sequence). The CDR3 nucleotides read TGTGCCAGCTATAGCGGGGGGGCTATGACAGATACGCAGTATTTT. It translates to CASYSGGAMTDTQYF.

The table lists this clone with a few counts. The chain recombines TRBV13 with TRBJ1-3, with D unclear. Trimming cost V 0 bases and J 2 bases, with 8 bases left between them. This CDR3 has 15 amino acids. The V gene's germline CDR1 is PRHDT and CDR2 FYEKMQ (reference sequence). The CDR3 loop reads CASSLGRGTGNTIYF. The CDR3 coding sequence is TGTGCCAGCAGCTTAGGCCGGGGAACTGGAAACACCATATATTTT.

This clone was found once. This chain connects TRBV5-1 to TRBJ1-2; the D is unclear. Trimming stripped 0 bases from V and 2 bases from J, with 8 bases between. Germline V lookup: CDR1 SGHRS, CDR2 YFSETQ. The CDR3 totals 14 residues. CDR3: CASSLGHQNYGYTF. The CDR3 nucleotides read TGCGCCAGCAGCTTGGGACACCAGAACTATGGCTACACCTTC.

The V call is TRBV7-9, the J call TRBJ2-6, with unresolved D. Deletions cut 5 bases from V and 3 bases from J, with 8 bases between. The germline CDR1 and CDR2 sequences are SEHNR and FQNEAQ (reference sequence). CDR3 length: 14 amino acids. CDR3 sequence reads: CASSLVNGANVLTF. The CDR3 nucleotides are TGTGCCAGCAGCCTCGTTAATGGGGCCAACGTCCTGACTTTC.

This clone was seen only once. V gene TRBV7-8 combines with J gene TRBJ2-2; no reliable D call. This CDR3 is 13 amino acids long. Trimming took off 0 bases at V and 4 bases at J, with 3 bases between the two ends. CDR1 is SGHVS and CDR2 is FQNEAQ in the germline V gene. The CDR3 DNA is TGTGCCAGCAGCTTAGCGGGCACCGGGGAGCTGTTTTTT. Its translation: CASSLAGTGELFF. The variable domain in full, completed from reference TRBV7-8 and TRBJ2-2, reads GAGVSQSPRYKVAKRGQDVALRCDPISGHVSLFWYQQALGQGPEFLTYFQNEAQLDKSGLPSDRFFAERPEGSVSTLKIQRTQQEDSAVYLCASSLAGTGELFFGEGSRLTVL.

The CDR3 sequence: CSVIFGEQFF. The CDR3 nucleotides read TGCAGTGTCATTTTCGGGGAGCAGTTCTTC. V is TRBV20-1 and J is TRBJ2-1; no definite D call. Germline V CDR1 and CDR2: DFQATT, SNEGSKA (reference sequence). Trimming cost V 7 bases and J 10 bases, with 11 bases left between them. The CDR3 covers 10 residues.

The rearrangement joins TRBV2 to TRBJ2-3; D gene unclear. The CDR3 length is 12 residues. The V end lost 10 bases, the J end lost 1 base, and 9 bases lay between the germline ends. CDR1 and CDR2 from the germline V gene are SNHLY and FYNNEI. As DNA, the CDR3 is TGTGCCACAAGTGGGGGCACAGATACGCAGTATTTT. It specifies CATSGGTDTQYF.

This chain connects TRBV5-6 to TRBJ2-3, with D tentatively TRBD2 (6 bases). V lost 4 bases and J lost 0, with 18 bases in between. Per the germline V gene, CDR1 is SGHDT and CDR2 is YYEEEE. The length of the CDR3 is 17 residues. As DNA, the CDR3 is TGTGCCAGCAGCACCGAACCGGGACTTGCTAGCACAGATACGCAGTATTTT. It translates to CASSTEPGLASTDTQYF.

This clone appeared once. V usage is TRBV5-6 and J usage is TRBJ2-7; D remains unclear. Trimming took 6 bases from V and 3 from J, leaving 13 bases between them. Per germline, CDR1 SGHDT and CDR2 YYEEEE. The CDR3 spans 13 residues. This CDR3 reads CASTESSRYEQYF. In DNA, the CDR3 is TGTGCCAGCACCGAAAGCTCCCGCTACGAGCAGTACTTC. The full variable domain, rest sourced from reference TRBV5-6 and TRBJ2-7, is DAGVTQSPTHLIKTRGQQVTLRCSPKSGHDTVSWYQQALGQGPQFIFQYYEEEERQRGNFPDRFSGHQFPNYSSELNVNALLLGDSALYLCASTESSRYEQYFGPGTRLTVT.

This chain uses TRBV5-1 with TRBJ1-1; perhaps TRBD1 as D (6 bases). CDR1 SGHRS and CDR2 YFSETQ come from the germline V gene. V was clipped by 4 bases and J by 0 bases, with 16 bases between them. The CDR3 is 16 amino acids. The DNA for the CDR3 is TGCGCCAGCAGCCCAACGTCGACAGGTTTGAACACTGAAGCTTTCTTT. This translates into CASSPTSTGLNTEAFF.

The rearrangement links TRBV7-9 to TRBJ1-5; 8 nucleotides agree with TRBD1. Losses at the gene ends were 8 bases for V and 7 bases for J; bases not matched to a gene: 4. Germline V gene data show CDR1 as SEHNR and CDR2 as FQNEAQ (reference sequence). This CDR3 is 12 amino acids long. As DNA, the CDR3 is TGTGCCAGCCAGGGGGCGAACCAGCCCCAGCATTTT. This codes for CASQGANQPQHF.

CDR3 nucleotide sequence: TGTGCCAGCAGCTACCGGACTCGATCCCCCACAGATACGCAGTATTTT. Translating gives CASSYRTRSPTDTQYF. This chain links TRBV4-2 with TRBJ2-3; the D gene is possibly TRBD2 (5 bases). This CDR3 is 16 amino acids long. Germline V gene sequence: CDR1 LGHNA, CDR2 YNFKEQ. V lost 5 bases to trimming and J lost 2 bases, with 17 bases between them.

The CDR3 spells CASSTRQGENTDTQYF. Written as DNA, the CDR3 is TGTGCCAGCAGTACAAGACAGGGCGAGAACACAGATACGCAGTATTTT. The genes are TRBV6-6 and TRBJ2-3; TRBD1 agrees at 7 bases. The germline CDR1 and CDR2 sequences are MNHNY and SVGAGI (reference sequence). Germline trimming cut 5 bases from V and 2 bases from J; bases unmatched to any gene: 10. CDR3 length: 16 residues.

The chain recombines TRBV25-1 with TRBJ1-2, with D unclear. CDR1 is MGHDK and CDR2 is SYGVNS in the germline V gene. CDR3 length: 14 residues. Trimming cost V 6 bases and J 6 bases, with 17 bases left between them. The CDR3 DNA reads TGTGCCAGCAGCACACAAGGTTTCGGGGATGGCTACACCTTC. Protein sequence: CASSTQGFGDGYTF.

This clone was found once. CDR3 in amino acids: CASSPLWGPRGYTF. In DNA form, the CDR3 reads TGTGCCAGCAGTCCTCTGTGGGGCCCCCGGGGCTACACCTTC. The chain recombines TRBV27 with TRBJ1-2, with D possibly matching TRBD1 (5 bases). V shed 5 bases and J shed 8 bases, with 18 bases lying between them. The CDR3 runs to 14 residues. Germline lookup yields CDR1 MNHEY and CDR2 SMNVEV (reference sequence).

The chain is built from TRBV5-6 and TRBJ2-7, with D hard to call. CDR3 length: 12 amino acids. CDR1 and CDR2 (germline): SGHDT, YYEEEE. V gave up 0 bases and J gave up 4 bases, with 5 bases separating them. CDR3 region: CASSLEQYEQYF. The DNA for the CDR3 is TGTGCCAGCAGCTTGGAACAGTACGAGCAGTACTTC.

V and J are TRBV9 and TRBJ2-1; TRBD2 agrees at 8 bases. Germline V gene data show CDR1 as SGDLS and CDR2 as YYNGEE. The CDR3 length is 16 residues. V gave up 6 bases and J gave up 5 bases; unmatched junction bases: 13. The CDR3 protein is CASTKTNSGVNNEQFF. CDR3 coding DNA: TGTGCCAGCACCAAAACTAATAGCGGGGTAAACAATGAGCAGTTCTTC.